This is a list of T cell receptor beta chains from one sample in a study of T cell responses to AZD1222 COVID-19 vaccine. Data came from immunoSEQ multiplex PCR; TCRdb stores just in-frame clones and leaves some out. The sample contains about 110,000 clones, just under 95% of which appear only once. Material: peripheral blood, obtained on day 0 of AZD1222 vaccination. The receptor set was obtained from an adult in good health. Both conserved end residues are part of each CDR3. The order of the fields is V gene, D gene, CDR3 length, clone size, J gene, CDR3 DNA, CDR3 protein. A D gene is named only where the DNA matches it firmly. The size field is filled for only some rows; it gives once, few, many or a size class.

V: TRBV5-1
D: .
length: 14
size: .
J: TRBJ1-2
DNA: TGCGCCAGCAGCGACCCCTCAGGAACCTACGGCTACACCTTC
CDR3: CASSDPSGTYGYTF

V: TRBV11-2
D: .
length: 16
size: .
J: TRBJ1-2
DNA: TGTGCCAGCAGCCCTCCTGACCTAAATGCCGAGTATGGCTACACCTTC
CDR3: CASSPPDLNAEYGYTF

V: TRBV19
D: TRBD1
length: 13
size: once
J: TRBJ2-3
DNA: TGTGCCAGTAGGGGACAGAGCACAGATACGCAGTATTTT
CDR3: CASRGQSTDTQYF

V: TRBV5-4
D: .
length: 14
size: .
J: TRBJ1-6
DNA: TGTGCCAGCAGCTTGGACGGATATAATTCACCCCTCCACTTT
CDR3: CASSLDGYNSPLHF

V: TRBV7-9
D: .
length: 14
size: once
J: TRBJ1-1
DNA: TGTGCCAGCAGCTTAGCGGCAGAGAACACTGAAGCTTTCTTT
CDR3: CASSLAAENTEAFF

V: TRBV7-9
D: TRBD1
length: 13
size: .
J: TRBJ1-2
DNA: TGTGCCAGCAGCCCCACAGGGGTCTATGGCTACACCTTC
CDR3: CASSPTGVYGYTF

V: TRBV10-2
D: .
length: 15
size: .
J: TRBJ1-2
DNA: TGCGCCAGCAGTGAGTTTGAGGGGTCCTTCAATGGCTACACCTTC
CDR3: CASSEFEGSFNGYTF

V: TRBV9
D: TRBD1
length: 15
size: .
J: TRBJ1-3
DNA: TGTGCCAGCAGCGCGCGACAGGGTTCTGGAAACACCATATATTTT
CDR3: CASSARQGSGNTIYF

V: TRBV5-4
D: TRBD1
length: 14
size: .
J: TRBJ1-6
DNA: TGTGCCAGCAGCTGGGACAGGAATAATTCACCCCTCCACTTT
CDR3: CASSWDRNNSPLHF

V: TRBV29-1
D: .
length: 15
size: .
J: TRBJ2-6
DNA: TGCAGCGTTGGCGCCGGGTACTCTGGGGCCAACGTCCTGACTTTC
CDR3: CSVGAGYSGANVLTF

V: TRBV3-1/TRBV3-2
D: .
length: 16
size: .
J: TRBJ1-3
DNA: TGTGCCAGCAGCCAAGTCCCAGGGTCGGGAGGAAACACCATATATTTT
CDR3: CASSQVPGSGGNTIYF

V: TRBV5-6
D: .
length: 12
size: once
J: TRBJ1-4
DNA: TGTGCCAGCAGCTTGAGGTGGGAAAAACTGTTTTTT
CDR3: CASSLRWEKLFF

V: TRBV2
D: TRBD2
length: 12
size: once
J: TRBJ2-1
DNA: TGTGCCAGCATCGGACTAGGCAATGAGCAGTTCTTC
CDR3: CASIGLGNEQFF

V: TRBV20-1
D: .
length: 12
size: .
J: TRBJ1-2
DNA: TGCAGTGCTAGTCCGGCGGGCTATGGCTACACCTTC
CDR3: CSASPAGYGYTF

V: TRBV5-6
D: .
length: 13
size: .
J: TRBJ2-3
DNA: TGTGCCAGCAGCCGGAATCGGCAAGATACGCAGTATTTT
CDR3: CASSRNRQDTQYF

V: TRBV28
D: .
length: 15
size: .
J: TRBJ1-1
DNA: TGTGCCAGCAGTTTAGGGGGCAGATTGAACACTGAAGCTTTCTTT
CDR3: CASSLGGRLNTEAFF

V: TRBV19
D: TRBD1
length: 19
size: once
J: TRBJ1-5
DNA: TGTGCCAGTAGTATAGACCCGGGACAGGGGTTCGGAAACAATCAGCCCCAGCATTTT
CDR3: CASSIDPGQGFGNNQPQHF

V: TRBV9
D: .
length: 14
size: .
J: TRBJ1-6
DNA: TGTGCCAGCAGCGTAGAAGGGTATAATTCACCCCTCCACTTT
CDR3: CASSVEGYNSPLHF

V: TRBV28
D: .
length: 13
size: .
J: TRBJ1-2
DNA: TGTGCCAGCAGTTTAGCGACGAACTATGGCTACACCTTC
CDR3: CASSLATNYGYTF

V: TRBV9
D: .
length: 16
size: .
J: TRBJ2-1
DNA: TGTGCCAGCAGCCCCAGACGGCAGGGCCCGGGGAATGAGCAGTTCTTC
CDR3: CASSPRRQGPGNEQFF

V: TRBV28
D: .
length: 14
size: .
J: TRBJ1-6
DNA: TGTGCCAGCAGTTTGCGGCGTACTAATTCACCCCTCCACTTT
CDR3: CASSLRRTNSPLHF

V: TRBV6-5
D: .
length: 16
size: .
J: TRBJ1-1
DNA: TGTGCCAGCAGTTACTCTTACGGCACAGATTACACTGAAGCTTTCTTT
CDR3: CASSYSYGTDYTEAFF

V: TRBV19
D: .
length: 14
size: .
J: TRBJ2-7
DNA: TGTGCCACCCTCCCCTCGGCAGGGGCCTCCGAGCAGTACTTC
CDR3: CATLPSAGASEQYF

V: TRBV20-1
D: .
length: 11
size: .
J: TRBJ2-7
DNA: TGCAGTGCGGGGGACTCCTACGAGCAGTACTTC
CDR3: CSAGDSYEQYF

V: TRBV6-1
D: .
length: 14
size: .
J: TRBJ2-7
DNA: TGTGCCAGCAGTGATGTTAGCTTCTCCTACGAGCAGTACTTC
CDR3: CASSDVSFSYEQYF

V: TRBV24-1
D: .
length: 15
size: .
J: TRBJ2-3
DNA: TGTGCCACCAGTGATCCTGGAGGGGTGGGAGATACGCAGTATTTT
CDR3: CATSDPGGVGDTQYF

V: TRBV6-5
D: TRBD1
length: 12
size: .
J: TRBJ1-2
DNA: TGTGCCGCCCTACGACAGGGGGATGGCTACACCTTC
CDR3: CAALRQGDGYTF

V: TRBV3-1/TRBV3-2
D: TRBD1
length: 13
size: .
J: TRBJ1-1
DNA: TGTGCCAGCAGCCCGGGACAGGCGACTGAAGCTTTCTTT
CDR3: CASSPGQATEAFF

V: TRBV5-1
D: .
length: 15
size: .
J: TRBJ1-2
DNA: TGCGCCAGCAGCCCGGACAGCGGGCCCTACTATGGCTACACCTTC
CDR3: CASSPDSGPYYGYTF

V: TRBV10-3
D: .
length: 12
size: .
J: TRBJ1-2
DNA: TGTGCCATTAGTAAGTGGGACTATGGCTACACCTTC
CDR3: CAISKWDYGYTF

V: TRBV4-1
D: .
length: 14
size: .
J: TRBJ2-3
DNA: TGCGCCAGCAGCCCTACCGCAAGCACAGATACGCAGTATTTT
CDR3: CASSPTASTDTQYF

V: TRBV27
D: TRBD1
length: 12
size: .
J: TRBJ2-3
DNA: TGTGCCAGCAGTTTATACCCCGGGACAGTTTATTTT
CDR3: CASSLYPGTVYF

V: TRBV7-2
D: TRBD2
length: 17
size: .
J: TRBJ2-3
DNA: TGTGCCAGCCAAAGCTCGGTGGTTCTGCGGGGGGGGGATACGCAGTATTTT
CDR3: CASQSSVVLRGGDTQYF

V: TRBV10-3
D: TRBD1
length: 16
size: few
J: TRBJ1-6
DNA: TGTGCCATCAGTGAAGGAACAGGGGAGAGTAATTCACCCCTCCACTTT
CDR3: CAISEGTGESNSPLHF

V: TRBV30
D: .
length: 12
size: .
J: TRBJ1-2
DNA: TGTGCCTGGAAGCTTATAGCAACCTACTACACCTTC
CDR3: CAWKLIATYYTF

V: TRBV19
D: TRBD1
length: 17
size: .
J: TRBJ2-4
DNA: TGTGCCAGTAGTGCCCTAGGACAGGGATCGGCCAAAAACATTCAGTACTTC
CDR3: CASSALGQGSAKNIQYF

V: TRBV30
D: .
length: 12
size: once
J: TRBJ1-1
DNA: TGTGCCTGGGGTATTCCGAACACTGAAGCTTTCTTT
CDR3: CAWGIPNTEAFF

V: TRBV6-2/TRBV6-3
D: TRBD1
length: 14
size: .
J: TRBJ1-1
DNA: TGTGCCAGCAGTTACCGACAGGGAGGGACTGAAGCTTTCTTT
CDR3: CASSYRQGGTEAFF

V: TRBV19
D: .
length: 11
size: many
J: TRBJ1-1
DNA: TGTGCCACACGCATCAACACTGAAGCTTTCTTT
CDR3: CATRINTEAFF

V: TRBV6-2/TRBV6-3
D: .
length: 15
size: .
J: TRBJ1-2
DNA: TGTGCCAGCAGCCCGACAGGCATCTATATCTATGGCTACACCTTC
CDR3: CASSPTGIYIYGYTF

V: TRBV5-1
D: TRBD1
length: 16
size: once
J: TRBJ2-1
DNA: TGCGCCAGCAGCTTCCCCCCGGGACAGGTATACAATGAGCAGTTCTTC
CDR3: CASSFPPGQVYNEQFF

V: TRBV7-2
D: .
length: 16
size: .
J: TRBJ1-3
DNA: TGTGCCAGCAGCTCGGACAGATTTTTTTCTGGAAACACCATATATTTT
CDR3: CASSSDRFFSGNTIYF

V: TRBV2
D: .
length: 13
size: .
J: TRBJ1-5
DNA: TGTGCCAGCATCGGGGGGGCAAATCAGCCCCAGCATTTT
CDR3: CASIGGANQPQHF

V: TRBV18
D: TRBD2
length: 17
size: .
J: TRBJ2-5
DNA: TGTGCCAGCTCACCACCGACTAGCGGGGGGGCCATAAAGACCCAGTACTTC
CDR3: CASSPPTSGGAIKTQYF

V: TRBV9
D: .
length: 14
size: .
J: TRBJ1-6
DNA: TGTGCCAGCAGCGAGGACTCCTATAATTCACCCCTCCACTTT
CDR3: CASSEDSYNSPLHF

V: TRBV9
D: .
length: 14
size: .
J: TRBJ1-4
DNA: TGTGCCAGCAGTTGGACTGGGGAGAATGAAAAACTGTTTTTT
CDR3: CASSWTGENEKLFF

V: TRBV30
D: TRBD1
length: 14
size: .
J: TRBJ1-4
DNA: TGTGCCTGGAGTGTTGACAGGGGGCGGGAAAAACTGTTTTTT
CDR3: CAWSVDRGREKLFF

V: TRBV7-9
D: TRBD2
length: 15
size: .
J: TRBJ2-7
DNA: TGTGCCAGCAGCTCCATTAGCGGGAGCGTCCACGAGCAGTACTTC
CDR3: CASSSISGSVHEQYF

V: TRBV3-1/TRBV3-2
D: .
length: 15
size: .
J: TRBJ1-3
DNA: TGTGCCAGCAGCCAAGAAATAGGTTTTGGAAACACCATATATTTT
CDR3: CASSQEIGFGNTIYF

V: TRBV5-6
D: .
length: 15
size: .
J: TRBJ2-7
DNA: TGTGCCAGCAGCTTCGGGACATTGAGCTCCTACGAGCAGTACTTC
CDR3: CASSFGTLSSYEQYF

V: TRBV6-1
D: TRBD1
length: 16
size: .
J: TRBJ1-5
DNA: TGTGCCAGCAGTGTGTCCACAGGGGGCGGCAATCAGCCCCAGCATTTT
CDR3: CASSVSTGGGNQPQHF